Reported below is one TCR beta chain. This clonotype was observed at least ten times. The antigen it recognizes is unknown. Base qualities are not recorded, but no much larger clone differs from it by a single base. The sample's time point label is to be understood as: pre-sensitization, week 0. The sample's treatment or condition label, in plain terms: therapeutic diphenylcyclopropenone sensitization with weekly scalp DPC. At every patch-test visit, the blood draw took place before the patch test was put on. Eligible patients were aged 18 to 70, diagnosed with alopecia, deemed suitable for DPC therapy, and excluded if pregnant. Total RNA was isolated from unfractionated whole blood collected in Tempus Blood RNA tubes. Trimming removed 5 bases from V and 4 bases from J, leaving 14 bases between the germline ends. In the germline V gene (reference sequence), CDR1 corresponds to DFQATT and CDR2 to SNEGSKA. The CDR3 starts with the cysteine, ends with the phenylalanine, and has 13 residues. The kept DNA is CDR3 alone, 39 bases in frame from the first base.

The library was prepared using RACE. These reads were obtained on a NextSeq 500. Library preparation attached unique molecular identifiers to individual cDNA molecules for quantitative, reproducible TCR counting. Each blood RNA sample was used to sequence both TCR alpha and TCR beta chains. On the study's bioinformatics: Samples had a median of approximately 96,000 TCRs, with a range from roughly 23,224 to 700,000. The Decombinator software suite was used to annotate the V, J and CDR3 of the TCR reads. Every sample was subsampled to the same number of TCRs (28,000) for the PS versus PT1 abundance plots. TCRs were defined as expanded if absent before sensitization and observed at least eight times at the 2-week time point. TCRdb reanalyzed the raw reads on its own, using fastp at Q25 for trimming and MiXCR for clone calling, and kept in-frame beta chains. Entries that share a CDR3 protein sequence are merged under the most common genes and DNA. The V and J calls and clone size are TCRdb's, not the authors'. The sample table records about 270,000 distinct CDR3 sequences; 7.5% to 8% of these occur just once. Roughly 1.2% of the sample comes from the top ten.

The data belong to a study of human T cells and chemical hapten exposure (TCRdb year 2021). About the study as a whole: For sensitization, 2% DPC in acetone was applied to a 2 cm by 2 cm area of upper inner arm skin. Peripheral blood TCR repertoire changes were tracked in vivo in alopecia patients during primary and secondary sensitization to the hapten diphenylcyclopropenone (DPC). Blood samples were taken from patients before sensitization (week 0) and then at 2, 6 and about 24 weeks after DPC sensitization. Libraries were combined into a pool for sequencing, and differences in TCR yield between samples came mainly from small differences in library volumes within the pool. The mostly female patient cohort included alopecia areata with under or over 50% scalp involvement, alopecia totalis and alopecia universalis. Patch testing on the upper back used Finn chambers containing 0.01% DPC, with scoring done after 6 days according to International Contact Dermatitis Research Group standards. Roughly 30 alopecia patients provided blood for TCR sequencing at one to four time points (pre-sensitization, 2, 6 and 24 weeks). Weekly therapeutic DPC doses were additionally applied to the scalp of patients throughout the approximately 23-week study period. Study-level results and caveats: Expanded TCRs formed significantly more large CDR3 similarity clusters than pre-sensitization or healthy control sets, consistent with antigen-driven responses. The number of TCRs above 1 in 1000 frequency did not change with DPC sensitization; there was no evidence of global repertoire structure alterations. Repeated subsampling changed both the strength of the expansion versus patch-test correlation and the threshold at which the correlation became significant. Alopecia, a presumed autoimmune disease, was present in all patients, so the immune response of the patients might differ from that of healthy individuals. A positive correlation was found between the number of PT1 expanded TCRs and patch test score, with significance reached at thresholds 8, 16 and 32 but not 4.

This specimen was whole blood, taken in connection with sensitization to the hapten diphenylcyclopropenone (DPC). This receptor chain uses TRBV20-1 and TRBJ1-1; the D gene is unclear. The sequence derives from a young man with alopecia areata. Some clones in this sample may be carry-over from other donors' samples. The CDR3 in this case is CSAPGSGSTEAFF. The nucleotide sequence reads TGCAGTGCTCCTGGCTCGGGATCCACTGAAGCTTTCTTT.